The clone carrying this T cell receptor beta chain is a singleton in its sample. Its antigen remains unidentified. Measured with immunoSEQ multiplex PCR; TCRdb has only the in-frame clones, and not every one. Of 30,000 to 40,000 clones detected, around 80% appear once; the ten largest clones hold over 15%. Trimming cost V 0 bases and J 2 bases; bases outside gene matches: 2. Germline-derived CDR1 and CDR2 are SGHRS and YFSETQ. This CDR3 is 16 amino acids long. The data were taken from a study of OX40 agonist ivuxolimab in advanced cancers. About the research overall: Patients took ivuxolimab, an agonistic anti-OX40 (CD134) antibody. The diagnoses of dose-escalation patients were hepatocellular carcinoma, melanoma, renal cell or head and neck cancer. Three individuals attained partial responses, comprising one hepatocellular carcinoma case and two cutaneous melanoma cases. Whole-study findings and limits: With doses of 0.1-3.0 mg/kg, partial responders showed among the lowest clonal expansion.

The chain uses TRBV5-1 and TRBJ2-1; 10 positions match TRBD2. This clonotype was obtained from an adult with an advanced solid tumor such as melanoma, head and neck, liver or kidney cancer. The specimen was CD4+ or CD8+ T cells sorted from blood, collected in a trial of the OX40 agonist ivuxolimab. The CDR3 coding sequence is TGCGCCAGCAGCTTGGCAGCGGGAGGGCCCTACAATGAGCAGTTCTTC. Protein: CASSLAAGGPYNEQFF.